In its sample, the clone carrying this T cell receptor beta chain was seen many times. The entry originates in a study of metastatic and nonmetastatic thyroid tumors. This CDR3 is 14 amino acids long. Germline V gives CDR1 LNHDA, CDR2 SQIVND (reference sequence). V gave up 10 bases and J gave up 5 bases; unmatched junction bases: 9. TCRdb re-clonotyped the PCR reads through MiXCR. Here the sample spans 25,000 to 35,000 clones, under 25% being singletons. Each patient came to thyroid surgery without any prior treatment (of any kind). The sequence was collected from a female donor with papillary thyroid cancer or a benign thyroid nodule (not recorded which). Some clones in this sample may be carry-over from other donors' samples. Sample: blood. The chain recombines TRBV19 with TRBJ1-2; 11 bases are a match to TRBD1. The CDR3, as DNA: TGTGCCACTTCTGGACAGGGGGCTTGGTATGGCTACACCTTC. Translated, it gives CATSGQGAWYGYTF.